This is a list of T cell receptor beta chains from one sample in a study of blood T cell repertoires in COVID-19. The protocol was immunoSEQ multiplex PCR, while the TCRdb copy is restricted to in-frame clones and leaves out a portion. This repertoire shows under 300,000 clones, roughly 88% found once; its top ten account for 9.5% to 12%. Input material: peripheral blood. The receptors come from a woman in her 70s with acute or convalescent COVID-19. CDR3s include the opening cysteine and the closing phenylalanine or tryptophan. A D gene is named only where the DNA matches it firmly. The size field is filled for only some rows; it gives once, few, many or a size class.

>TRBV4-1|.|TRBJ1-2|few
CASSLTSGTEYGYTF
TGCGCCAGCAGCCTTACGTCGGGAACCGAATATGGCTACACCTTC
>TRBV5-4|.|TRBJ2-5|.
CASSLGGRQETQYF
TGTGCCAGCAGCTTGGGGGGGAGGCAAGAGACCCAGTACTTC
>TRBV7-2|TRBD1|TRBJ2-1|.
CASSSGQGLVEQFF
TGTGCCAGCAGCTCGGGACAGGGACTCGTTGAGCAGTTCTTC
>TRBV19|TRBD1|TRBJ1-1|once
CASSTDRGRDMNTEAFF
TGTGCCAGTAGTACCGACAGGGGGCGCGACATGAACACTGAAGCTTTCTTT
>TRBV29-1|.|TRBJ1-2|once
CSAQVNNGYTF
TGCAGCGCACAGGTTAACAATGGCTACACCTTC
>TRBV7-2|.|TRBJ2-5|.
CASSPPSGSGKTQYF
TGTGCCAGCAGCCCCCCCTCAGGGTCTGGAAAGACCCAGTACTTC
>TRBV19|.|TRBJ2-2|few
CASSIGGVRNGELFF
TGTGCCAGTAGTATAGGGGGGGTTCGAAACGGGGAGCTGTTTTTT
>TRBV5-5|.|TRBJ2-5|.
CASSFLAPQETQYF
TGTGCCAGCAGCTTCTTAGCGCCTCAAGAGACCCAGTACTTC
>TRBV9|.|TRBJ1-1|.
CASSAQQLNTEAFF
TGTGCCAGCAGCGCCCAACAGTTGAACACTGAAGCTTTCTTT
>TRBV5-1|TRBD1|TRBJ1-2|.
CAIPGQRDNYGYTF
TGCGCCATCCCGGGACAGAGAGACAACTATGGCTACACCTTC
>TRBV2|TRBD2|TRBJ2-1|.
CASSLLAGGKQFF
TGTGCCAGCAGCCTCCTGGCGGGGGGGAAGCAGTTCTTC
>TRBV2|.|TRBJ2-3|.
CASSGGHPSTDTQYF
TGTGCCAGCAGCGGGGGGCACCCTAGCACAGATACGCAGTATTTT
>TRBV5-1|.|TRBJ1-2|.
CASSYGRGDGYTF
TGCGCCAGCAGCTATGGCAGGGGAGATGGCTACACCTTC
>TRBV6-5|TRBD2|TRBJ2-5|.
CASKDVGPGGTQYF
TGTGCCAGCAAAGACGTGGGGCCGGGGGGGACCCAGTACTTC
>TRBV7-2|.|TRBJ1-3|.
CASSPSPTGTGNTIYF
TGTGCCAGCAGCCCGAGCCCCACAGGGACCGGAAACACCATATATTTT
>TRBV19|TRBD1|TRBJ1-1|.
CASSTQTGGVAEAFF
TGTGCCAGTAGTACCCAGACAGGGGGAGTCGCTGAAGCTTTCTTT
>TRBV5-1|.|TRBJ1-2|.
CASSLTECGTF
TGCGCCAGCAGCCTCACCGAGTGTGGCACCTTC
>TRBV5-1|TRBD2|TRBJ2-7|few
CASSYTSGGSYEQYF
TGCGCCAGCAGCTACACTAGCGGGGGGTCCTACGAGCAGTACTTC
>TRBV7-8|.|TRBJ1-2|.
CASSLAPDYGYTF
TGTGCCAGCAGCTTAGCCCCAGACTATGGCTACACCTTC
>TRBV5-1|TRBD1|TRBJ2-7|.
CASSPGTVSYEQYF
TGCGCCAGCAGCCCCGGGACAGTATCCTACGAGCAGTACTTC
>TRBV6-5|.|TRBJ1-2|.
CASSPQQGSNYGYTF
TGTGCCAGCAGCCCCCAACAGGGAAGTAACTATGGCTACACCTTC
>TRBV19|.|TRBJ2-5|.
CASSIAHRKETQYF
TGTGCCAGTAGTATAGCCCACAGGAAGGAGACCCAGTACTTC
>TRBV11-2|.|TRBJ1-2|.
CASSLDPPVYGYTF
TGTGCCAGCAGCTTAGATCCTCCAGTCTATGGCTACACCTTC
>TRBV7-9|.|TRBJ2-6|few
CASSPEAAGANVLTF
TGTGCCAGCAGCCCCGAAGCGGCTGGGGCCAACGTCCTGACTTTC
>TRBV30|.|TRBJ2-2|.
CAWSSRGAFGELFF
TGTGCCTGGAGTAGCCGGGGGGCCTTCGGGGAGCTGTTTTTT
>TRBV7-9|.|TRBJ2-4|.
CASSLPGVGNIQYF
TGTGCCAGCAGCTTACCGGGGGTTGGGAACATTCAGTACTTC
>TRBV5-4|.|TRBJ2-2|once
CASSSSGGSGELFF
TGTGCCAGCAGCTCCAGCGGAGGCAGCGGGGAGCTGTTTTTT
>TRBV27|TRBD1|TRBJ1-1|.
CASSLGTGGSEAFF
TGTGCCAGCAGTTTAGGGACAGGGGGATCTGAAGCTTTCTTT
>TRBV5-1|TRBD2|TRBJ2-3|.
CASSAYAGEHTDTQYF
TGCGCCAGCAGCGCCTACGCGGGGGAGCACACAGATACGCAGTATTTT
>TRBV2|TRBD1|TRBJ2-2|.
CATGQGLNTGELFF
TGTGCCACCGGACAGGGCCTGAACACCGGGGAGCTGTTTTTT
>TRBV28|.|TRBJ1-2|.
CASSSGGRGGYTF
TGTGCCAGCAGCTCGGGAGGGAGAGGCGGCTACACCTTC
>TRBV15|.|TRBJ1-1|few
CATSMQFDTEAFF
TGTGCCACCAGCATGCAGTTCGACACTGAAGCTTTCTTT
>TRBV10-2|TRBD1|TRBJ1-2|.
CASFGQDRGRVNGYTF
TGCGCCAGCTTCGGTCAGGACAGGGGGAGGGTTAATGGCTACACCTTC
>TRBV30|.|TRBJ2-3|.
CAWSVQFDTQYF
TGTGCCTGGAGTGTACAATTTGATACGCAGTATTTT
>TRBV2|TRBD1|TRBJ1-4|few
CATSRQGNEKLFF
TGTGCCACCAGTAGACAGGGTAATGAAAAACTGTTTTTT
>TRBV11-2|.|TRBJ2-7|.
CASSLRPYDLQYF
TGTGCCAGCAGCTTAAGACCCTACGACTTGCAGTACTTC
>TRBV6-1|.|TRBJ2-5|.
CASSDRETQYF
TGTGCCAGCAGTGACAGGGAGACCCAGTACTTC
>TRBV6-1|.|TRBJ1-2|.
CASSEGVGGGYGYTF
TGTGCCAGCAGTGAAGGTGTGGGAGGCGGGTATGGCTACACCTTC
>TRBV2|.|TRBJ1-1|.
CASRLDSLNTEAFF
TGTGCCAGCCGACTTGACTCCCTGAACACTGAAGCTTTCTTT
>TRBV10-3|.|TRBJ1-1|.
CATRTAKNTEAFF
TGTGCCACCCGGACAGCAAAGAACACTGAAGCTTTCTTT
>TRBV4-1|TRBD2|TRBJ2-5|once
CASSQELGGSKKTQYF
TGCGCCAGCAGCCAAGAACTCGGGGGGAGTAAAAAGACCCAGTACTTC
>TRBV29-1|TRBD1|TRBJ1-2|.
CSGTGPNYGYTF
TGCAGCGGGACAGGGCCAAACTATGGCTACACCTTC
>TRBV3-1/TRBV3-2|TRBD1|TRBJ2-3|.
CASSQTRQGASTQYF
TGTGCCAGCAGCCAGACCCGACAGGGGGCAAGTACGCAGTATTTT
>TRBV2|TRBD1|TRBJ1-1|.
CATRRGTGGTEAFF
TGTGCCACCCGGAGGGGGACAGGCGGCACTGAAGCTTTCTTT
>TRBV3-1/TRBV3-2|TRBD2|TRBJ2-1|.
CASSLRAGLALYNEQFF
TGTGCCAGCAGCCTTAGAGCGGGACTAGCGCTCTACAATGAGCAGTTCTTC
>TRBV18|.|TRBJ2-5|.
CASSQAQGQETQYF
TGTGCCAGCTCACAGGCTCAGGGTCAAGAGACCCAGTACTTC
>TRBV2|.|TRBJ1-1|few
CASSYRQVNIEAFF
TGTGCCAGCAGTTATCGACAGGTGAATATTGAAGCTTTCTTT
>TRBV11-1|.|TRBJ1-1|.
CASSPTYRNTEAFF
TGTGCCAGCAGTCCCACCTACAGGAACACTGAAGCTTTCTTT
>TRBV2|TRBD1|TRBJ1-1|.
CASTSHGTGRAFF
TGTGCCAGCACATCACACGGGACAGGGAGGGCTTTCTTT
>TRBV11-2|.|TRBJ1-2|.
CASSSQGNYGYTF
TGTGCCAGCAGCTCCCAGGGGAACTATGGCTACACCTTC